One T cell receptor (beta chain) is described in this entry. The sample is drawn from a study of PD-1 blockade in classical Hodgkin lymphoma. Produced via immunoSEQ multiplex PCR; TCRdb's table is partial and in-frame only. This sample carries 15,000 to 20,000 clones, roughly four fifths of them seen once, and the ten largest clones take approximately 12%. CDR1 and CDR2 from the germline V gene are SGHRS and YFSETQ. CDR3 size: 15 residues. Trimming removed 7 bases from V and 4 bases from J; junction bases left unmatched: 11. Time point of the sample: cycle 4 day 1 (C4D1), after 5 to 7 weeks of nivolumab. All the patients suffered relapse after autologous stem cell transplantation, and brentuximab vedotin exposure differed.

The sequence derives from a human donor with classical Hodgkin lymphoma. The rearrangement uses TRBV5-1 and TRBJ1-1; TRBD1 aligns across 9 bases. Material: peripheral blood mononuclear cells (PBMCs), obtained before the fourth cycle of nivolumab. The CDR3 nucleotides are TGCGCCAGCTCGGTTCAAGGACAGGGGACCACTGAAGCTTTCTTT. Amino acids: CASSVQGQGTTEAFF.